The clone carrying this T cell receptor (beta chain) was observed a handful of times. Its matching antigen is unknown. The hyperthyroidism patients had all been newly diagnosed, and their disease duration was under 2 months. Their ages ranged from 18 to 65 years. Fresh peripheral blood, approximately 9.7 ml, was the source of the PBMCs. This entry belongs to a study of T cells in Graves' hyperthyroidism and ophthalmopathy. Whole-study context: It was at initial diagnosis, before any treatment, that peripheral blood was collected. Overall study findings and caveats: Blood shared most expanded thyroid clonotypes above 0.001.

From RNA transcripts, TCR beta CDR3 regions were amplified. Initially, a first-round RT-PCR of the TCR CDR3 employed the HTBI primer set. TCRdb analysed the multiplex PCR reads with MiXCR anew, one entry per CDR3 protein. The top ten hold roughly a sixth of the sample, which has hundreds of thousands of distinct CDR3 sequences, approximately 19% seen once. CDR1 is SGDLS, CDR2 YYNGEE, per germline. This CDR3 spans 15 amino acids. The V end was cut by 3 bases, the J end by 7 bases, with 20 bases between. Sequencing used blood. This receptor was obtained from a woman between 50 and 59 years old with Graves' hyperthyroidism that later progressed to Graves' ophthalmopathy. This rearrangement joins TRBV9 to TRBJ2-7, with D perhaps assigned TRBD1 or TRBD2 (6 bases each). The CDR3 loop reads CASSARGLQGGEQYF. CDR3 nucleotide sequence: TGTGCCAGCAGCGCTCGGGGGCTCCAAGGGGGGGAGCAGTACTTC.